The 14 T cell receptor beta chains presented below share a single source sample, sequenced in a study of CD8+CD57+ T cells in acquired aplastic anemia. Genomic DNA served as template for TCR beta VDJ and CDR3 profiling. TCRdb processed the reads anew with MiXCR; each CDR3 protein has one entry. The sample consists of some 160,000 distinct CDR3 sequences, more than 45% of them appearing once. For sequencing, patients were chosen who had shown expansion of CD8+CD57+ cells by flow cytometry. Sequences were obtained from sorted CD4+, CD8+, or CD8+CD57+ T cells (not recorded which) from PBMCs. The receptors originated from a human donor with aplastic anemia.

The V call is TRBV7-2, the J call TRBJ2-7; D not resolved. Germline-derived CDR1 and CDR2 are SGHTA and FQGNSA. This CDR3 spans 12 amino acids. The V end lost 3 bases, the J end lost 4 bases, and 7 bases lay between the germline ends. The CDR3 reads CASSFGPYEQYF. The CDR3 coding sequence is TGTGCCAGCAGCTTCGGCCCATACGAGCAGTACTTC.

This clonotype has a count of ten or more. J is TRBJ2-7 and V is TRBV20-1, with TRBD1 matching over 9 bases. Germline CDR1 and CDR2: DFQATT and SNEGSKA (reference sequence). With 1 base clipped from V and 3 bases from J, the junction kept 4 bases outside the gene matches. CDR3 length equals 14 residues. The CDR3: CSARGGTGNYEQYF. The DNA of the CDR3 is TGCAGTGCTAGAGGGGGGACAGGGAACTACGAGCAGTACTTC.

This clonotype was recorded a few times. This chain uses TRBV20-1 with TRBJ2-2; no clear D. The CDR3 extends over 13 amino acids. The V gene's germline CDR1 is DFQATT and CDR2 SNEGSKA (reference sequence). CDR3: CSGRLGNTGELFF. The CDR3 DNA reads as TGCAGCGGGCGGTTAGGGAACACCGGGGAGCTGTTTTTT.

The chain employs TRBV12-3 or TRBV12-4 and TRBJ1-1; 7 bases are shared with TRBD1. The CDR3 covers 13 residues. V lost 7 bases to trimming and J lost 10 bases; unmatched junction nucleotides: 12. The CDR3 bases are TGTGCCAGCAACCCTCCAACCAGGGGGGGAGCTTTCTTT. Translated: CASNPPTRGGAFF.

The sample holds a few counts of this clonotype. The chain carries TRBV2 and TRBJ1-6; D unresolved. Trimming left V 8 bases short and J 0 bases short, with 8 bases between. The CDR3 extends over 14 amino acids. CDR1 is SNHLY, CDR2 FYNNEI, per germline. CDR3 in DNA: TGTGCCAGCCGGGATTTCTCCTATAATTCACCCCTCCACTTT. Protein: CASRDFSYNSPLHF.

The chain uses TRBV20-1 and TRBJ1-6; no definite D call. With 1 base removed from V and 15 bases from J, the gap between germline ends came to 13 bases. Germline assignment: CDR1 DFQATT and CDR2 SNEGSKA (reference sequence). This CDR3 spans 12 amino acids. The CDR3 DNA sequence: TGCAGTGCTAGAGTGGCAGTTGGAGGCCTCCACTTT. It translates to CSARVAVGGLHF.

This chain links TRBV7-3 with TRBJ1-1; TRBD1 matches 7 bases. From germline, CDR1 is SGHTA and CDR2 FQGTGA. With V trimmed by 1 base and J by 11 bases, 7 bases remained unmatched. The CDR3 covers 13 residues. The CDR3 region has the DNA TGTGCCAGCAGCTTAAGCGGGACAGTCGACGCTTTCTTT. It specifies CASSLSGTVDAFF.

As concerns this clonotype: Since a much larger clone is just one base distant, this may be a read error. The gene calls are TRBV6-5 and TRBJ2-2; D is undetermined. CDR1 is MNHEY, CDR2 SVGAGI, per germline. Trimming took off 2 bases at V and 1 base at J, with 2 bases between the two ends. The CDR3 length is 13 residues. The CDR3: CASSYENTGELFF. In DNA, the CDR3 is TGTGCCAGCAGTTACGAGAACACCGGGGAGCTGTTTTTT.

V usage is TRBV2 and J usage is TRBJ1-2; D remains ambiguous. The CDR3 has 14 residues. The germline V gene has CDR1 SNHLY and CDR2 FYNNEI. The V gene lost 4 bases and the J gene lost 8 bases, with 17 bases spanning the gap. The CDR3 sequence: CASSAAWGSRGYTF. Written as DNA, the CDR3 is TGTGCCAGCAGTGCGGCGTGGGGATCTCGCGGCTACACCTTC. Variable domain in full (rest from reference TRBV2 and TRBJ1-2): EPEVTQTPSHQVTQMGQEVILRCVPISNHLYFYWYRQILGQKVEFLVSFYNNEISEKSEIFDDQFSVERPDGSNFTLKIRSTKLEDSAMYFCASSAAWGSRGYTFGSGTRLTVV.

There are many counts of this clonotype. The J gene is TRBJ1-2, the V gene TRBV7-2; maybe TRBD1 (6 bases). In germline, CDR1 is SGHTA, CDR2 FQGNSA. The CDR3 is 12 amino acids. Trimming cost V 7 bases and J 4 bases, with 10 bases left between them. The CDR3 DNA sequence: TGTGCCAGCACCCAGGGGCCCTATGGCTACACCTTC. It yields the protein CASTQGPYGYTF.

This clonotype was seen at least ten times. This chain connects TRBV20-1 to TRBJ2-1; 10 bases are a match to TRBD2. Germline CDR1 reads DFQATT; CDR2 reads SNEGSKA (reference sequence). V shed 2 bases and J 9 bases; nucleotides not matched to a gene: 10. This CDR3 spans 15 amino acids. CDR3 bases: TGCAGTGCTAGATTAACTAGCGGGGATCGCGGTGAGCAGTTCTTC. Its translation: CSARLTSGDRGEQFF.

This clonotype has ten or more counts. The rearrangement links TRBV2 to TRBJ1-5; possible D gene TRBD1, 5 bases. Germline lookup yields CDR1 SNHLY and CDR2 FYNNEI. V lost 1 base to trimming and J lost 4 bases, with 11 bases between them. The CDR3 totals 15 residues. For the CDR3, the DNA is TGTGCCAGCAGTGAAGGCAGGGAAGAGAATCAGCCCCAGCATTTT. Amino acid sequence: CASSEGREENQPQHF.

The chain employs TRBV24-1 and TRBJ1-2; possibly TRBD1 for D (6 bases). CDR1 is KGHDR and CDR2 is SFDVKD in the germline V gene. CDR3 size: 17 residues. Trimming removed 3 bases from V and 4 bases from J, with 20 bases in between. The CDR3 sequence: CATSDPRNGQNPYGYTF. CDR3 DNA: TGTGCCACCAGTGATCCTCGGAATGGACAGAACCCCTATGGCTACACCTTC.

This clonotype was seen once. This chain links TRBV4-3 with TRBJ2-7; 8 bases are shared with TRBD2. The CDR3 runs to 13 residues. The V gene's germline CDR1 is LGHNA and CDR2 YSLEER. V trimming: 4 bases; J trimming: 6 bases; junction bases outside the gene matches: 5. The chain's CDR3 is CASSPGLAAEQYF. CDR3 coding DNA: TGCGCCAGCAGCCCCGGACTAGCCGCCGAGCAGTACTTC.